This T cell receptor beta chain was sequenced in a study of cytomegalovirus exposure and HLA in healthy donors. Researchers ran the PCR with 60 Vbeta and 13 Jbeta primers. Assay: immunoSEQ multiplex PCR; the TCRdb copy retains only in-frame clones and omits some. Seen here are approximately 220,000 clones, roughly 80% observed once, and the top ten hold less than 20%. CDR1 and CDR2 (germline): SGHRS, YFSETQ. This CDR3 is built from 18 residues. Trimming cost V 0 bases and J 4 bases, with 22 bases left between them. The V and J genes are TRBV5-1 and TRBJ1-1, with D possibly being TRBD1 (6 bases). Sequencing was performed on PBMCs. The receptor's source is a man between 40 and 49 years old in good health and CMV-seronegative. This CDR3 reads CASSLGLQGSTLSTEAFF. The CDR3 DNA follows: TGCGCCAGCAGCTTGGGCCTACAGGGCTCGACCTTGAGCACTGAAGCTTTCTTT. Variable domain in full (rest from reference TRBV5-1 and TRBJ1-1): KAGVTQTPRYLIKTRGQQVTLSCSPISGHRSVSWYQQTPGQGLQFLFEYFSETQRNKGNFPGRFSGRQFSNSRSEMNVSTLELGDSALYLCASSLGLQGSTLSTEAFFGQGTRLTVV.